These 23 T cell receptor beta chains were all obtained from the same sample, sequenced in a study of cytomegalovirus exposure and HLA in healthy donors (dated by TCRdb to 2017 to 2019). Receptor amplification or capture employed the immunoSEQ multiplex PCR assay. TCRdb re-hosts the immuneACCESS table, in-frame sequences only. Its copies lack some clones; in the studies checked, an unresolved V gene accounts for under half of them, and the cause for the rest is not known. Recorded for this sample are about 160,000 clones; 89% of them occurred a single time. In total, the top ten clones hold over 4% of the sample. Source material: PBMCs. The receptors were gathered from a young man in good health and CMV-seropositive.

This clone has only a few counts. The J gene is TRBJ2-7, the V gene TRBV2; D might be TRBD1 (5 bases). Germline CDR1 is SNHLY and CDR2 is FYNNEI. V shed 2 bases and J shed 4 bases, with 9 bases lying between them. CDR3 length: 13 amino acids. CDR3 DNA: TGTGCCAGCAGTGAAAGGGGTTCATACGAGCAGTACTTC. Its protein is CASSERGSYEQYF. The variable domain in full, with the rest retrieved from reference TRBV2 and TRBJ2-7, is EPEVTQTPSHQVTQMGQEVILRCVPISNHLYFYWYRQILGQKVEFLVSFYNNEISEKSEIFDDQFSVERPDGSNFTLKIRSTKLEDSAMYFCASSERGSYEQYFGPGTRLTVT.

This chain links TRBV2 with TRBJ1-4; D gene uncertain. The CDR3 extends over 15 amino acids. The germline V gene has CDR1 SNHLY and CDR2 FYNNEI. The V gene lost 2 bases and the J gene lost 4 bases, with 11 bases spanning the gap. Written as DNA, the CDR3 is TGTGCCAGCAGTGAACGACGGAGGAATAATGAAAAACTGTTTTTT. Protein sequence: CASSERRRNNEKLFF.

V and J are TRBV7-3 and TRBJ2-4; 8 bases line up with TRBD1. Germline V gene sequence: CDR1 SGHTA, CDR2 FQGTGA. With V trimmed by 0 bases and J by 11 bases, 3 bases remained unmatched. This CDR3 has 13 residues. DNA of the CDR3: TGTGCCAGCAGCTTAACAAACAGGGGGGTTCAGTACTTC. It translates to CASSLTNRGVQYF.

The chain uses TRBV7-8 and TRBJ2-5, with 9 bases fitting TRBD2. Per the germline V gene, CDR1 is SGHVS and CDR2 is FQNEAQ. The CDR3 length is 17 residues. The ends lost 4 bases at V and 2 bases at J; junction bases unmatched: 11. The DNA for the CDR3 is TGTGCCAGCAGCTCCTCCCGTAGCGGGAGAGTACAAGAGACCCAGTACTTC. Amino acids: CASSSSRSGRVQETQYF.

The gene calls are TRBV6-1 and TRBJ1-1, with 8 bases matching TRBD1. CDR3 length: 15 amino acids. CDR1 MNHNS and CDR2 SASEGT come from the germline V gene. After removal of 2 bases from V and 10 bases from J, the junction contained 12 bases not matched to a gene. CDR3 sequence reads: CASSEWAGGVISAFF. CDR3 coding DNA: TGTGCCAGCAGTGAATGGGCAGGGGGCGTCATTTCAGCTTTCTTT.

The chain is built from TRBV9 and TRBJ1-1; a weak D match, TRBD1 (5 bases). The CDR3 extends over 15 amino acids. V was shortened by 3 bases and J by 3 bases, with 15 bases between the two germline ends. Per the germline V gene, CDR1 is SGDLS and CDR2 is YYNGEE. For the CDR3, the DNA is TGTGCCAGCAGCGCGGGGGGGGAAACGGACACTGAAGCTTTCTTT. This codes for CASSAGGETDTEAFF.

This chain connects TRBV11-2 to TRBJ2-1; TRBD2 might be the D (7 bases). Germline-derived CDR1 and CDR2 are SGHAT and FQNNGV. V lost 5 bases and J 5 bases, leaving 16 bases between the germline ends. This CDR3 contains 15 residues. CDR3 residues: CASSPDWGGHNEQFF. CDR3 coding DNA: TGTGCCAGCAGCCCCGACTGGGGGGGGCACAATGAGCAGTTCTTC.

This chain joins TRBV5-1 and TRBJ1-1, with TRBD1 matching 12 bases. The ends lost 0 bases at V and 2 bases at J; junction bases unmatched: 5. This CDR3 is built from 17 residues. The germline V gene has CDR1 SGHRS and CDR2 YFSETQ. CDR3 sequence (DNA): TGCGCCAGCAGCTTGGCCGGGACAGGGGGCTATAACACTGAAGCTTTCTTT. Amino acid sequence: CASSLAGTGGYNTEAFF. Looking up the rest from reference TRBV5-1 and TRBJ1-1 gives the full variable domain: KAGVTQTPRYLIKTRGQQVTLSCSPISGHRSVSWYQQTPGQGLQFLFEYFSETQRNKGNFPGRFSGRQFSNSRSEMNVSTLELGDSALYLCASSLAGTGGYNTEAFFGQGTRLTVV.

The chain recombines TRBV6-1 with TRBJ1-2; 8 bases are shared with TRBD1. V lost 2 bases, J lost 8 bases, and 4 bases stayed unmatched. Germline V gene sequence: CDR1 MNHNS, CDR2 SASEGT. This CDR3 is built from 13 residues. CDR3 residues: CASSEPGGDGYTF. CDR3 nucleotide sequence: TGTGCCAGCAGTGAACCAGGGGGCGACGGCTACACCTTC.

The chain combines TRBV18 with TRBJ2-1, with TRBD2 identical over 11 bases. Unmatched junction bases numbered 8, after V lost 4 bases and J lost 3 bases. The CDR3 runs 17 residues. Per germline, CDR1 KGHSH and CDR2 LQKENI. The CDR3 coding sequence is TGTGCCAGCTCACGACTAGCGGGGAGCGCTGGCTACAATGAGCAGTTCTTC. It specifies CASSRLAGSAGYNEQFF.

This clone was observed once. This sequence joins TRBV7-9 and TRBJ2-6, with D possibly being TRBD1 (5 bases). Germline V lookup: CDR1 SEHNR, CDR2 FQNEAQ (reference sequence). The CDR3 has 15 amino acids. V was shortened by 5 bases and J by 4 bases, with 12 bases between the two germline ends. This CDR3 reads CASSVRVLGANVLTF. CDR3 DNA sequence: TGTGCCAGCAGCGTCAGGGTCCTGGGGGCCAACGTCCTGACTTTC.

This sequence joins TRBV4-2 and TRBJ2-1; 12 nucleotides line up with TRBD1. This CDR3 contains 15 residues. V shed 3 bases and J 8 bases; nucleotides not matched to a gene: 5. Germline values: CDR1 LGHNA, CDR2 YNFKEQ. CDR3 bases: TGTGCCAGCAGCCACCCGGGACAGGGGGCTGATGAGCAGTTCTTC. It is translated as CASSHPGQGADEQFF.

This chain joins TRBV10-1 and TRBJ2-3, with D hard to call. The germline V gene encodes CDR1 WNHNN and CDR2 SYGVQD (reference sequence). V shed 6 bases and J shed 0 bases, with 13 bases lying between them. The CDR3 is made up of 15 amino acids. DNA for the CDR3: TGCGCCAGCAGCCAAAGCTCAACTAGCACAGATACGCAGTATTTT. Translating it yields CASSQSSTSTDTQYF.

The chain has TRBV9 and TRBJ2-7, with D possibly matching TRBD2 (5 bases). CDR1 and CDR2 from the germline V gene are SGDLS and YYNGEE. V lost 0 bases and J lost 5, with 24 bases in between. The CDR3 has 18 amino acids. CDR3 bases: TGTGCCAGCAGCGTAGGGAGGCCCCGAGGACTCGGGCGGGACGAGCAGTACTTC. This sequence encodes CASSVGRPRGLGRDEQYF.

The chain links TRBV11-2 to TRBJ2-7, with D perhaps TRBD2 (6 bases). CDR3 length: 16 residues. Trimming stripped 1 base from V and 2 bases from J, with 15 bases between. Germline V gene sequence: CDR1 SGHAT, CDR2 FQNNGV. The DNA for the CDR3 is TGTGCCAGCAGCTTAGGGTCGTTCAGGGAGGCCTACGAGCAGTACTTC. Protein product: CASSLGSFREAYEQYF. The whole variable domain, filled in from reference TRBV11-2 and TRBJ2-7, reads EAGVAQSPRYKIIEKRQSVAFWCNPISGHATLYWYQQILGQGPKLLIQFQNNGVVDDSQLPKDRFSAERLKGVDSTLKIQPAKLEDSAVYLCASSLGSFREAYEQYFGPGTRLTVT.

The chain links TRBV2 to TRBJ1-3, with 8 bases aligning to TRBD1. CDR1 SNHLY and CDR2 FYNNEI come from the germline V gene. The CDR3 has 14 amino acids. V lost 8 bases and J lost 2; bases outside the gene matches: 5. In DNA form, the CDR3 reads TGTGCCAGCGACAGGGGCTCGCCTGGAAACACCATATATTTT. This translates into CASDRGSPGNTIYF.

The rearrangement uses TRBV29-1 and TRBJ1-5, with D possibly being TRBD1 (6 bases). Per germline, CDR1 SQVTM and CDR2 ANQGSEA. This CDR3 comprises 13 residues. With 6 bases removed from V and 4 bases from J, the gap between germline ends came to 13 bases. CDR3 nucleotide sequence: TGCAGCGTGACACAGGGTTGGAATCAGCCCCAGCATTTT. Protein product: CSVTQGWNQPQHF.

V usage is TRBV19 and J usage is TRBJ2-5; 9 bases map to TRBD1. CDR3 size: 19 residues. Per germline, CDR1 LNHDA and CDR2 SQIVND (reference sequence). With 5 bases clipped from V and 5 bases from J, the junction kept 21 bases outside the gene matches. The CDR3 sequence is CASSPGQGHAAGVGETQYF. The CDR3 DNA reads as TGTGCCAGTAGTCCGGGACAGGGTCATGCGGCGGGAGTAGGGGAGACCCAGTACTTC.

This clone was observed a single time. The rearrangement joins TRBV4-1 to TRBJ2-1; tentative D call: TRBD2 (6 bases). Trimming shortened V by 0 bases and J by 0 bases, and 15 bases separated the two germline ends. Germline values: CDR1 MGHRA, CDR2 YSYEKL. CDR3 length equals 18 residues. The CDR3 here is CASSQDVSTRSSYNEQFF. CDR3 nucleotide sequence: TGCGCCAGCAGCCAAGACGTGTCGACTAGAAGCTCCTACAATGAGCAGTTCTTC.

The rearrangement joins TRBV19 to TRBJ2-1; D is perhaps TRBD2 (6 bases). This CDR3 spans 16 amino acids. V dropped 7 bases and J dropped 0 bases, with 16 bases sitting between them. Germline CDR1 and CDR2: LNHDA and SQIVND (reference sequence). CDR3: CASNPAGTSSYNEQFF. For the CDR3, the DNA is TGTGCCAGTAACCCAGCGGGCACGAGCTCCTACAATGAGCAGTTCTTC.

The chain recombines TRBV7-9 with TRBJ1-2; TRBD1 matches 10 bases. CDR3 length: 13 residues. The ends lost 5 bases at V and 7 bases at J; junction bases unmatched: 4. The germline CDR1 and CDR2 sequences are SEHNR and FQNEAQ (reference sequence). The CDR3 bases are TGTGCCAGCAGCCCGACAGGGGGCTTTGGCTACACCTTC. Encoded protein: CASSPTGGFGYTF.

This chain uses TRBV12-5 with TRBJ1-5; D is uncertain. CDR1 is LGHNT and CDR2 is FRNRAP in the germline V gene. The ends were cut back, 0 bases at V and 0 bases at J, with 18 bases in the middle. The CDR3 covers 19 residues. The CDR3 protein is CASGLVRGSTQPSNQPQHF. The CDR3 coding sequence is TGTGCTAGTGGTTTGGTACGGGGATCGACACAACCTAGCAATCAGCCCCAGCATTTT.

The CDR3 region has the DNA TGTGCCAGCAGCTCAGGCATATTATCCGGGAGGCACAATGAGCAGTTCTTC. It is translated as CASSSGILSGRHNEQFF. The rearrangement links TRBV7-6 to TRBJ2-1; 7 bases fit TRBD2. J was trimmed by 5 bases and V by 4 bases; bases with no gene match: 14. CDR3 length: 17 residues. CDR1 is SGHVS and CDR2 is FNYEAQ in the germline V gene.